The entry that follows covers one TCR beta chain sequence. Its antigen is still unknown. Though probably carrying unrecorded immune exposures, donors were nominally healthy at sampling. The ends lost 5 bases at V and 1 base at J; junction bases unmatched: 1. This CDR3 region has 13 residues. CDR1 is SGHTS, CDR2 YDEGEE, per germline. In the PCR, 60 Vbeta and 13 Jbeta primers were used. Source study methods: In a later analysis, around 12 million of about 80 million unique beta chains occurred in at least two donors. The repertoire was sequenced with immunoSEQ multiplex PCR; TCRdb's copy has only in-frame clones and lacks some. The V and J calls and clone size were taken over from that table, and D and trimming were inferred from the DNA. The sample lists some 180,000 clones; roughly four fifths were seen once. The record originates from a study of cytomegalovirus exposure and HLA in healthy donors. The study, taken as a whole, reports: Other equally common chains were less clonally expanded than HLA-associated TCR beta chains, a later analysis showed.

Material for sequencing was PBMCs. V is TRBV5-8 and J is TRBJ2-3; 7 positions match TRBD2. This receptor was taken from a woman aged 18-30 years in good health and CMV-seronegative. CDR3 protein: CASRLAGTDTQYF. The CDR3 DNA reads as TGTGCCAGCAGGCTAGCGGGCACAGATACGCAGTATTTT.